This T cell receptor beta chain originates from a study of type 1 regulatory T cells. Study at large: T-allo10 is a Tr1-enriched, alloantigen-specific CD4 T cell product made in vitro.

The germline CDR1 and CDR2 sequences are SGHRS and YFSETQ. J gave up 3 bases and V 3 bases, and 5 bases lay outside the gene matches. The CDR3 contains 14 residues. TCRdb re-called the reads with MiXCR, one entry per CDR3 protein. The sample consists of about 100,000 distinct CDR3 sequences, roughly 28% of them appearing once. This clonotype has a count of ten or more. V usage is TRBV5-1 and J usage is TRBJ2-7; 8 nucleotides match TRBD1. The TCR was taken from a human donor in good health. Sequences were obtained from CD4+ T cells, either the whole sample or a sorted fraction (not recorded which). This CDR3 reads CASSSSRGLYEQYF. Here the CDR3 DNA reads TGCGCCAGCAGCTCTTCCAGGGGGCTCTACGAGCAGTACTTC. The full variable domain, its missing parts supplied by reference TRBV5-1 and TRBJ2-7, is KAGVTQTPRYLIKTRGQQVTLSCSPISGHRSVSWYQQTPGQGLQFLFEYFSETQRNKGNFPGRFSGRQFSNSRSEMNVSTLELGDSALYLCASSSSRGLYEQYFGPGTRLTVT.